This TCR beta chain was observed in a study of CD8+ T cells in alopecia areata. cDNA prepared by RNA extraction and subsequent reverse transcription served as the template for sequencing. Sequencing was performed with immunoSEQ multiplex PCR; in TCRdb, only in-frame clones are kept and a portion is missing. The sample carries more than 150,000 clones, 45% to 65% recorded once. Sample treatment: oral pan-JAK inhibitor, 5-10 mg twice daily. The CDR3 extends over 14 amino acids. The ends were cut back, 1 base at V and 5 bases at J, with 12 bases in the middle. Germline V gene lookup returns CDR1 SGHRS and CDR2 YFSETQ.

Sequencing was performed on CD4+ T cells sorted from blood, taken at week 4, from a patient treated with tofacitinib. V usage is TRBV5-1 and J usage is TRBJ2-5, with D possibly being TRBD2 (5 bases). This receptor was taken from a human donor with alopecia areata. The CDR3 here is CASSLQLADETQYF. The CDR3 DNA sequence: TGCGCCAGCAGCTTGCAGCTAGCCGACGAGACCCAGTACTTC.